This TCR beta chain was profiled in a study of blood T cell repertoires in COVID-19 (dated by TCRdb to the early 2020s). With respect to the entire study: The collaborator samples originated in the United States, Italy and Spain and spanned the acute and convalescent phases of COVID-19. The material from the prospective study consisted of cDNA or gDNA derived from T cells, B-cell-depleted T cells, or PBMCs. Subjects who had been exposed to COVID-19, were actively infected with it, or had recovered from it provided the deeply sampled blood TCRbeta repertoires that made up the dataset. The repertoires were released in a freely available public database intended as a resource for research on the immune response to SARS-CoV-2. Samples were obtained from the ongoing ImmuneRACE study (first 160 participants) and from about 1,300 subjects provided by 6 global collaborators. Sample metadata almost always included a de-identified subject ID, COVID-19 status, age in years and sex. Where available, HLA class I and class II types were taken from metadata supplied by the sample provider and were not determined by assay-based typing. The paper as a whole reports these results and caveats: Clinical and demographic metadata were provided uncurated, with the amount varying by source and participant.

Collaborating institutions collected whole blood in K2EDTA tubes following their own protocols. Collaborator samples were shipped for TCRbeta analysis as frozen whole blood, isolated PBMCs, or DNA extracted from either sample type. This clone was seen more than once but under ten times. What this receptor recognizes is not known. The input lacks base qualities; no much larger clone sits a single base away. From its cysteine to its phenylalanine, the CDR3 spans 16 amino acids. Solely the CDR3 DNA is kept, with 48 bases framed from the first base. For CDR1 and CDR2, the germline V gene lists MDHEN and SYDVKM. V loses 5 bases of germline sequence and J loses 1 base, and the interval between the two ends is 15 bases. TCRbeta CDR3 regions were amplified from genomic DNA by means of the immunoSEQ Assay, a bias-controlled multiplex PCR. Turning to the authors' computational methods: The number of nucleated cells in each sample was estimated by amplification of reference gene primers within the assay. To quantify the absolute abundance of each unique TCRbeta CDR3 rearrangement, sequence reads were collapsed and filtered. For each sample, productive Simpson clonality was calculated by taking the square root of Simpson's diversity index across productive rearrangements. TCRdb stores this immuneACCESS table with in-frame sequences only. Part of the clones is absent; in the studies checked, under half of the shortfall reflects unresolved V genes, and no reason is known for the rest. V and J calls plus clone size are reproduced from that table; the DNA served to infer D and trimming. This sample comprises 200,000 or so clones, around 86% of them detected only once. The ten most abundant clones make up around 2.7% of the sample.

The sample taken for sequencing was peripheral blood. The receptor was isolated from a man between 60 and 75 years old with acute or convalescent COVID-19. The sequence is built from TRBV28 and TRBJ1-5, with a tentative D gene TRBD1 over 5 matching bases. The CDR3 protein sequence reads: CASSPHGGGSNQPQHF. DNA sequence: TGTGCCAGCAGTCCACACGGGGGGGGAAGCAATCAGCCCCAGCATTTT.